This T cell receptor beta chain was profiled in a study of cytomegalovirus exposure and HLA in healthy donors. The PCR had 60 Vbeta and 13 Jbeta primers. TCRdb's copy holds only in-frame clones and misses some; the assay was immunoSEQ multiplex PCR. Among around 120,000 clones listed, roughly 80% were seen once. This clone was seen a single time. Other DNA variants within this sample encode the same CDR3. Sequenced: PBMCs. The source is a middle-aged woman in good health and CMV-seropositive.

As DNA, the CDR3 is TGTGCCACCAGCCCTTCACTCGTCCACGGGAGGGGGACTGAAGCTTTCTTT. Translation gives CATSPSLVHGRGTEAFF. This chain connects TRBV15 to TRBJ1-1, with a weak D call TRBD1 (6 bases). Trimming removed 5 bases from V and 5 bases from J, with 24 bases in between. CDR3 length: 17 amino acids. Germline CDR1 LNHNV, CDR2 YYDKDF (reference sequence).